The rows below give T cell receptor beta chains drawn from one sample of a study of technical replicates of blood from four donors. The repertoire was sequenced with immunoSEQ multiplex PCR; TCRdb's copy has only in-frame clones and lacks some. The profile shows tens of thousands of clones, about 81% of them singletons. Material for sequencing was PBMCs. The receptors stem from a human donor in good health. Some clones in this sample may be carry-over from other donors' samples. Both conserved end residues are part of each CDR3.

V gene: TRBV30
CDR3 protein: CAWTRGQGAISGNTIYF

V gene: TRBV18
CDR3 protein: CASSPGTPRLAKNIQYF

V gene: TRBV5-4
CDR3 protein: CASSLGGNVGNTIYF

V gene: TRBV4-2
CDR3 protein: CASSLRTEITDTQYF

V gene: TRBV19
CDR3 protein: CASKGTVGGGAYGTQYF

V gene: TRBV5-4
CDR3 protein: CASSFGPMNYNEQFF

V gene: TRBV29-1
CDR3 protein: CSARISNYGYTF

V gene: TRBV2
CDR3 protein: CASSVQVSREGYTF

V gene: TRBV4-3
CDR3 protein: CASSPHRLRGTSCEQYF

V gene: TRBV2
CDR3 protein: CARQGWESGANVLTF